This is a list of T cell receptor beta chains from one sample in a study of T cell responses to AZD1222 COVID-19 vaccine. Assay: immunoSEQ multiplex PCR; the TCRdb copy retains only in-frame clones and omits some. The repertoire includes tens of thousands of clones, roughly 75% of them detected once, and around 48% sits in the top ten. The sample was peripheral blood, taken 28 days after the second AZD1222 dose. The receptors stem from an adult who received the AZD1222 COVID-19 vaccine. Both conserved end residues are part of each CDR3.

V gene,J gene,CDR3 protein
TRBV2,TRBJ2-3,CASSDAGGSSTDTQYF
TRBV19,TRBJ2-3,CASMGLTSTDTQYF
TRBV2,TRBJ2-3,CASVTPPDTQYF
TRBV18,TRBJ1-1,CASSYSTASNEAFF
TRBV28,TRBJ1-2,CASSRVGGYTYEGRSGYTF
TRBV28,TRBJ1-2,CASSSPTLGLYGYTF
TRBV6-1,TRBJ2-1,CASSENGGGHNEQFF
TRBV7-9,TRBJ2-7,CASSLEGSSYEQYF
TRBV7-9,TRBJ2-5,CASSPHDGFGKETQYF
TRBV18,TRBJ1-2,CASSLTGDYGYTF
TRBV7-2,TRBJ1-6,CASSLVGGGSYNSPLHF
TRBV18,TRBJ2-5,CASSPRRRETQYF
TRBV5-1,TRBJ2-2,CASSLDGGNTGELFF
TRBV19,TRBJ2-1,CASRSGSREQFF
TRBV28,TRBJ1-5,CASSFPVGAGQPQHF
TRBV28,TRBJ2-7,CASSSTSGLYEQYF
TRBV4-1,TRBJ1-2,CASSHLGLSPGTGDYGYTF
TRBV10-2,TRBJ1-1,CASSYRGDGTEAFF
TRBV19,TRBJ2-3,CASSIRDRGTDTQYF
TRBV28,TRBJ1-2,CASRAGLEALIYGYTF
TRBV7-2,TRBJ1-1,CASSSPEGTEAFF
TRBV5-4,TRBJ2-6,CASSLGGPGANVLTF
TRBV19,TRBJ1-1,CASSILGVQDTEAFF
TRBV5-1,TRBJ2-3,CASSPFSGGTDTQYF
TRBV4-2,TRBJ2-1,CASSQESVGRAYNEQFF
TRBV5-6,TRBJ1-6,CASSLGPSSYNSPLHF
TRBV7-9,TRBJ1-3,CASSDTGTSGNTIYF
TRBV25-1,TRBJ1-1,CASSEANTEAFF
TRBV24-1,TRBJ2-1,CATSDFWNEQFF